This T cell receptor (beta chain) was retrieved from a study of beta chain features in type 1 diabetes. On the study more broadly: No patient-donor differences in age, gender, total cells or subset yield. All of the samples together had more than 95 million sorted cells examined.

Comments on this clone: What it binds is unknown.

Expressed TCRB transcripts got sequenced, as all isolated RNA was reverse transcribed. The table came from immunoSEQ multiplex PCR; TCRdb's copy has only in-frame clones and leaves some out. This table holds 600,000 or so clones, over 11% found once. Whole-study results and caveats: PCR could preferentially amplify shorter templates, alike in patients and controls. TCRB CDR3s were moderately but significantly shorter in Type 1 diabetes patients in all four CD4+ subsets.

This CDR3 is 16 amino acids long. J was trimmed by 1 base and V by 5 bases; bases with no gene match: 7. CDR1 and CDR2 from the germline V gene are SGHTA and FQGNSA. The clonotype was recovered from a man aged 18 to 30 with type 1 diabetes. The sample was naive CD4+ T cells from blood. The gene calls are TRBV7-2 and TRBJ2-7, with 11 nucleotides matching TRBD2. CDR3 sequence: CASSQRSGGASYEQYF. Here the CDR3 DNA reads TGTGCCAGCAGCCAACGTAGCGGGGGGGCGTCCTACGAGCAGTACTTC.